The 29 T cell receptor beta chains below come from one sample, sequenced in a study of T cell responses to AZD1222 COVID-19 vaccine. Profiled with immunoSEQ multiplex PCR; TCRdb holds only in-frame clones, not every one. Of roughly 150,000 clones listed, 75% to 90% are singletons. The input for sequencing was peripheral blood, taken on day 0 of AZD1222 vaccination. These receptors all stem from an adult in good health.

The genes are TRBV3-1 (or the pseudogene TRBV3-2) and TRBJ2-2; 7 nucleotides match TRBD2. Germline values: CDR1 LGHDT, CDR2 YNNKEL (reference sequence). Trimming at V came to 1 base and at J to 3 bases, leaving 5 bases not matched to a gene. The CDR3 totals 16 residues. CDR3 DNA sequence: TGTGCCAGCAGCCAAGGCCGGCTAGCGGACACCGGGGAGCTGTTTTTT. It is translated as CASSQGRLADTGELFF.

The genes are TRBV24-1 and TRBJ1-6, with D unclear. CDR3 length: 13 residues. Germline CDR1 and CDR2: KGHDR and SFDVKD. V was trimmed by 0 bases and J by 18 bases, leaving 14 bases between them. The CDR3 sequence: CATSDLQSGPHHF. CDR3 sequence (DNA): TGTGCCACCAGTGATTTGCAGTCAGGTCCTCACCACTTT.

This clone was counted once. The V call is TRBV6-4, the J call TRBJ1-1; the match to TRBD1 covers 7 bases. Trimming took 3 bases from V and 4 from J; bases not matched to a gene: 2. Germline-derived CDR1 and CDR2 are MRHNA and SNTAGT. The CDR3 is 13 amino acids. Here the CDR3 DNA reads TGTGCCAGCAGTGAATCAGGGGGCACTGAAGCTTTCTTT. Residues: CASSESGGTEAFF.

V and J are TRBV2 and TRBJ2-7; tentative D call: TRBD2 (5 bases). The V end lost 3 bases, the J end lost 5 bases, and 11 bases lay between the germline ends. Germline-derived CDR1 and CDR2 are SNHLY and FYNNEI. The CDR3 has 13 residues. The CDR3 loop is CASSEEAAHEQYF. DNA of the CDR3: TGTGCCAGCAGTGAGGAGGCCGCCCACGAGCAGTACTTC.

The gene calls are TRBV11-2 and TRBJ2-5; TRBD1 matches 7 bases. The V segment lost 5 bases and the J segment 5 bases; nucleotides outside the gene matches: 8. The CDR3 contains 14 residues. CDR1 and CDR2 (germline): SGHAT, FQNNGV. The CDR3 bases are TGTGCCAGCAGCCTGACAGGGTGGGGGGAGACCCAGTACTTC. Protein sequence: CASSLTGWGETQYF.

The rearrangement joins TRBV3-1 (or the pseudogene TRBV3-2) to TRBJ1-6, with a possible D match to TRBD1 (5 bases). Trimming left V 3 bases short and J 7 bases short, with 10 bases between. The CDR3 totals 14 residues. Germline loops: CDR1 LGHDT, CDR2 YNNKEL (reference sequence). The CDR3: CASSQGPANSPLHF. CDR3 coding DNA: TGTGCCAGCAGCCAGGGACCGGCCAATTCACCCCTCCACTTT.

V and J are TRBV29-1 and TRBJ2-1, with 7 bases that match TRBD2. The CDR3 extends over 14 amino acids. Trimming cost V 4 bases and J 9 bases; bases outside gene matches: 12. The germline CDR1 and CDR2 sequences are SQVTM and ANQGSEA. The CDR3 sequence is CSVARESPFSEQFF. For the CDR3, the DNA is TGCAGCGTTGCGCGGGAGAGCCCGTTCAGTGAGCAGTTCTTC.

The J gene is TRBJ2-7, the V gene TRBV4-1; D might be TRBD1 or TRBD2, each matching 5 bases. This CDR3 is 15 amino acids long. From germline, CDR1 is MGHRA and CDR2 YSYEKL. The ends were cut back, 0 bases at V and 5 bases at J, with 14 bases in the middle. Written as DNA, the CDR3 is TGCGCCAGCAGCCAAGAGCTGGGGGTAGCCAACGAGCAGTACTTC. Its protein product is CASSQELGVANEQYF.

The V call is TRBV19, the J call TRBJ1-4; D perhaps matches TRBD1 (6 bases). The ends were cut back, 0 bases at V and 6 bases at J, with 8 bases in the middle. The CDR3 has 14 residues. In germline, CDR1 is LNHDA, CDR2 SQIVND (reference sequence). CDR3: CASSIDRGHEKLFF. The CDR3 DNA reads TGTGCCAGTAGTATAGACAGGGGCCATGAAAAACTGTTTTTT.

This clone was observed once. The J gene is TRBJ2-7, the V gene TRBV10-1; TRBD2 agrees at 7 bases. Per the germline V gene, CDR1 is WNHNN and CDR2 is SYGVQD (reference sequence). The junction had 8 bases not matched to a gene; V was cut back by 3 bases and J by 9 bases. The CDR3 contains 13 residues. The CDR3 spells CASSDIGRAVQYF. In nucleotides, the CDR3 is TGCGCCAGCAGTGATATTGGGAGGGCCGTGCAGTACTTC.

The chain uses TRBV13 and TRBJ2-5; possible D gene TRBD2, 7 bases. CDR3 length: 17 residues. Germline V gene lookup returns CDR1 PRHDT and CDR2 FYEKMQ (reference sequence). Trimming shortened V by 2 bases and J by 5 bases, and 21 bases separated the two germline ends. CDR3 residues: CASSLNRGASDRETQYF. CDR3 sequence (DNA): TGTGCCAGCAGCTTAAATCGGGGGGCCTCCGATCGGGAGACCCAGTACTTC. Filled out from reference TRBV13 and TRBJ2-5, the complete variable domain reads AAGVIQSPRHLIKEKRETATLKCYPIPRHDTVYWYQQGPGQDPQFLISFYEKMQSDKGSIPDRFSAQQFSDYHSELNMSSLELGDSALYFCASSLNRGASDRETQYFGPGTRLLVL.

The gene calls are TRBV4-2 and TRBJ2-5, with 16 nucleotides matching TRBD2. V lost 4 bases to trimming and J lost 5 bases; unmatched junction nucleotides: 1. The CDR3 is made up of 15 amino acids. Germline assignment: CDR1 LGHNA and CDR2 YNFKEQ. CDR3 nucleotides: TGTGCCAGCAGCCTGGGACTAGCGGGAGGGGAGACCCAGTACTTC. Translated, it gives CASSLGLAGGETQYF.

V gene TRBV29-1 combines with J gene TRBJ1-1; D is unclear. This CDR3 has 14 residues. The ends were cut back, 5 bases at V and 0 bases at J, with 13 bases in the middle. Germline V gives CDR1 SQVTM, CDR2 ANQGSEA. CDR3 sequence (DNA): TGCAGCGTTCGGGCAGGCAACATGAACACTGAAGCTTTCTTT. This translates into CSVRAGNMNTEAFF.

The rearrangement uses TRBV3-1 (or the pseudogene TRBV3-2) and TRBJ1-1; TRBD1 matches 7 bases. CDR1 is LGHDT, CDR2 YNNKEL, per germline (reference sequence). Unmatched junction bases numbered 3, after V lost 4 bases and J lost 1 base. The CDR3 consists of 14 residues. CDR3 loop: CASSRGTANTEAFF. CDR3 DNA sequence: TGTGCCAGCAGCCGCGGGACAGCGAACACTGAAGCTTTCTTT.

J is TRBJ1-4 and V is TRBV15; no clear D gene. CDR1 is LNHNV and CDR2 is YYDKDF in the germline V gene (reference sequence). The CDR3 runs to 16 residues. V lost 5 bases and J lost 2, with 15 bases in between. This CDR3 is CATSPMRGPTNEKLFF. In DNA, the CDR3 is TGTGCCACCAGCCCGATGAGAGGGCCGACTAATGAAAAACTGTTTTTT.

The genes are TRBV12-3 or TRBV12-4 and TRBJ2-1, with D hard to call. Trimming cost V 1 base and J 9 bases, with 7 bases left between them. CDR3 length equals 12 residues. CDR3: CASSLEGREQFF. The CDR3 coding sequence is TGTGCCAGCAGTTTAGAGGGCCGTGAGCAGTTCTTC.

This clone was recorded only once. The chain has TRBV6-4 and TRBJ1-1; D not certain. Trimming took off 6 bases at V and 4 bases at J, with 12 bases between the two ends. The CDR3 has 13 amino acids. Germline V lookup: CDR1 MRHNA, CDR2 SNTAGT. As DNA, the CDR3 is TGTGCCAGCAGGCCGGCAACCGGCACTGAAGCTTTCTTT. It is translated as CASRPATGTEAFF.

This clone occurred once. The J gene is TRBJ2-2, the V gene TRBV4-1; no clear D gene. Trimming took 0 bases from V and 3 from J, leaving 8 bases between them. Looked up from germline, CDR1 is MGHRA and CDR2 is YSYEKL. The CDR3 totals 15 residues. The CDR3 nucleotides read TGCGCCAGCAGCCAAGACCCCTACTACACCGGGGAGCTGTTTTTT. Residues: CASSQDPYYTGELFF.

V and J are TRBV4-1 and TRBJ2-1; 8 bases line up with TRBD1. CDR1 MGHRA and CDR2 YSYEKL come from the germline V gene. The V and J ends lost 1 base and 9 bases, in that order; junction bases with no gene match: 17. The CDR3 is 18 amino acids. The CDR3 sequence is CASSQVRGPLQRLVEQFF. CDR3 bases: TGCGCCAGCAGCCAAGTCAGGGGGCCCCTCCAGCGCCTAGTTGAGCAGTTCTTC.

The V gene is TRBV5-1, the J gene TRBJ1-1; the D gene is possibly TRBD1 (6 bases). This CDR3 spans 14 amino acids. Trimming stripped 4 bases from V and 1 base from J, with 11 bases between. Germline values: CDR1 SGHRS, CDR2 YFSETQ. CDR3 residues: CASSGGRANTEAFF. The CDR3 DNA follows: TGCGCCAGCAGCGGGGGCAGGGCGAACACTGAAGCTTTCTTT.

This sequence joins TRBV5-5 and TRBJ2-1, with no clear D. Germline V gene lookup returns CDR1 SGHKS and CDR2 YYEKEE (reference sequence). The CDR3 contains 14 residues. Trimming left V 6 bases short and J 4 bases short, with 14 bases between. Here the CDR3 DNA reads TGTGCCAGCATGTATCCGCCAAATTACAATGAGCAGTTCTTC. Its protein product is CASMYPPNYNEQFF.

V is TRBV10-3 and J is TRBJ2-1; TRBD2 aligns across 7 bases. There are 19 residues in the CDR3. Per the germline V gene, CDR1 is ENHRY and CDR2 is SYGVKD. After removal of 0 bases from V and 4 bases from J, the junction contained 15 bases not matched to a gene. CDR3 region: CAISESITSKASGYNEQFF. CDR3 DNA sequence: TGTGCCATCAGTGAGTCGATTACTTCGAAGGCTAGCGGATACAATGAGCAGTTCTTC.

This clone was detected only once. The chain combines TRBV7-8 with TRBJ1-5; a possible D gene is TRBD1 (6 bases). The CDR3 is 14 amino acids. Trimming cost V 4 bases and J 3 bases, with 10 bases left between them. Germline V gene data show CDR1 as SGHVS and CDR2 as FQNEAQ. The CDR3 loop is CASSSGQINQPQHF. CDR3 DNA sequence: TGTGCCAGCAGCTCGGGACAAATCAATCAGCCCCAGCATTTT.

V and J are TRBV7-6 and TRBJ2-7; 8 bases are a match to TRBD1. Germline V CDR1 and CDR2: SGHVS, FNYEAQ. The CDR3 is made up of 16 amino acids. V lost 4 bases and J lost 3; bases outside the gene matches: 11. The CDR3 is CASSSRRTGSGYEQYF. CDR3 DNA: TGTGCCAGCAGCTCAAGGAGGACAGGGTCGGGCTACGAGCAGTACTTC.

This chain uses TRBV9 with TRBJ2-3, with D tentatively TRBD1 (6 bases). V lost 0 bases and J lost 0, with 8 bases in between. The CDR3 runs to 15 residues. From germline, CDR1 is SGDLS and CDR2 YYNGEE. CDR3 sequence: CASSVVGASTDTQYF. The CDR3 nucleotides are TGTGCCAGCAGCGTAGTGGGGGCTAGCACAGATACGCAGTATTTT.

In DNA form, the CDR3 reads TGTGCCAGCAGCTTCGGGACAGCTAATTCACCCCTCCACTTT. Amino acids: CASSFGTANSPLHF. The V gene is TRBV7-3, the J gene TRBJ1-6; 7 nucleotides match TRBD1. Germline values: CDR1 SGHTA, CDR2 FQGTGA. The CDR3 sequence is 14 residues long. Trimming at V came to 3 bases and at J to 6 bases, leaving 2 bases not matched to a gene.

The chain employs TRBV19 and TRBJ1-1, with 8 bases that match TRBD1. This CDR3 region has 13 residues. The germline V gene encodes CDR1 LNHDA and CDR2 SQIVND (reference sequence). J lost 5 bases, V lost 5 bases, and 4 bases had no gene match. The CDR3 region has the DNA TGTGCCAGTAGTCTACGACAGGGGACTGAAGCTTTCTTT. It encodes CASSLRQGTEAFF.

This chain links TRBV3-1 (or the pseudogene TRBV3-2) with TRBJ1-1, with 7 bases aligning to TRBD1. There are 18 residues in the CDR3. Per germline, CDR1 LGHDT and CDR2 YNNKEL (reference sequence). V lost 0 bases and J lost 5; bases outside the gene matches: 15. CDR3 sequence reads: CASSQDQGRGRSGTEAFF. CDR3 bases: TGTGCCAGCAGCCAAGACCAAGGGAGGGGGCGAAGTGGGACTGAAGCTTTCTTT.

This sequence joins TRBV3-1 (or the pseudogene TRBV3-2) and TRBJ1-5; unclear D gene. The CDR3 runs 13 residues. Germline V lookup: CDR1 LGHDT, CDR2 YNNKEL (reference sequence). V was pared by 3 bases and J by 9 bases, with 12 bases between. The CDR3 here is CASSHLGYPPQHF. The CDR3, as DNA: TGTGCCAGCAGCCATTTGGGGTATCCGCCCCAGCATTTT.